This T cell receptor (beta chain) derives from a study of T cell responses to AZD1222 COVID-19 vaccine. The study, taken as a whole, reports: There were mostly white British donors and more females than males, and clonal diversity was possibly underestimated. Among spike-specific TCRs, nearly half reportedly target unmutated variant regions. Baseline antibody screening turned up just a handful of seropositive AZD1222 recipients. Regions 160-218 and 743-854 dominated among vaccine-associated CD4 TCRs spanning spike.

Germline values: CDR1 SGHTA, CDR2 FQGNSA. This CDR3 has 16 residues. The V gene end was trimmed by 5 bases and the J gene end by 0 bases; junction bases not matched to a gene: 6. Notes on this clone: What it binds is not known.

TCRdb keeps only in-frame clones here, not all; method: immunoSEQ multiplex PCR. Of 100,000 to 150,000 clones detected, around nine tenths appear once; the ten largest clones hold 0.85% to 1.3%. The specimen was peripheral blood, collected 28 days after the second AZD1222 dose. V and J are TRBV7-2 and TRBJ2-3, with 9 bases aligning to TRBD2. The clonotype was recovered from an adult who received the AZD1222 COVID-19 vaccine. CDR3 amino acids: CASSILAGSSTDTQYF. CDR3 nucleotides: TGTGCCAGCAGCATCCTAGCGGGATCTAGCACAGATACGCAGTATTTT.